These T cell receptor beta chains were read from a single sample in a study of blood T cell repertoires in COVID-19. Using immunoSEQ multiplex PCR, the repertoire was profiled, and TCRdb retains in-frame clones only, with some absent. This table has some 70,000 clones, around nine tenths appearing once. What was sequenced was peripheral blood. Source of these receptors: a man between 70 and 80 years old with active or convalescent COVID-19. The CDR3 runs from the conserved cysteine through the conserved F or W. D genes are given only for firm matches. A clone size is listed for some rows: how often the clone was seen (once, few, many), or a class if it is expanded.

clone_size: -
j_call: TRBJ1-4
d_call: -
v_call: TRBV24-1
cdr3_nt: TGTGCCACCAGTACCGGAGAGGGTAATGAAAAACTGTTTTTT
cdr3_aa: CATSTGEGNEKLFF

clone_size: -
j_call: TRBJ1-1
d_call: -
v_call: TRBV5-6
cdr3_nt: TGTGCCAGCAGCTTCGGCGAGGTCAACACTGAAGCTTTCTTT
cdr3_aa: CASSFGEVNTEAFF

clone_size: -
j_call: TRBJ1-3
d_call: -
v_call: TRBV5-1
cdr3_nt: TGCGCCAGCAGCTTGTCCCAGGGTCCCGGAAACACCATATATTTT
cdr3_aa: CASSLSQGPGNTIYF

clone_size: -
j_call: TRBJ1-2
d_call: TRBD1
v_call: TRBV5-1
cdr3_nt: TGCGCCAGCAGCTTGGCTCCCAGGGGGAATACTAACTATGGCTACACCTTC
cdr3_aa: CASSLAPRGNTNYGYTF

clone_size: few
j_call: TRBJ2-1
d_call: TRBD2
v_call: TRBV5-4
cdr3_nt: TGTGCCAGCAGCTACGGGACTAGCGGTTACAATGAGCAGTTCTTC
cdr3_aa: CASSYGTSGYNEQFF

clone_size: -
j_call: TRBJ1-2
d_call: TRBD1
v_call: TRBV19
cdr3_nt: TGTGCCAGTAGTAGGGGGGATACAGGGGACTATGGCTACACCTTC
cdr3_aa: CASSRGDTGDYGYTF

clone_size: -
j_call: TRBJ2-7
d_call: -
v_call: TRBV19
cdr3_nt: TGTGCCAGTAGTATGTATTTGGGCGCCTCCTACGAGCAGTACTTC
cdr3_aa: CASSMYLGASYEQYF

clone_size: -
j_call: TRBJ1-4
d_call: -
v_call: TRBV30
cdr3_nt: TGTGCCTGCCCAAGGGGTGGAAAACTGTTTTTT
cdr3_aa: CACPRGGKLFF

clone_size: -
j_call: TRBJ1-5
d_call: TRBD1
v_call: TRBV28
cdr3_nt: TGTGCCAGCAGAGACAGGGGGCCTCAGCCCCAGCATTTT
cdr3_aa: CASRDRGPQPQHF

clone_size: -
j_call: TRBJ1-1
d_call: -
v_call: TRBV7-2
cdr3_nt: TGTGCCAGCAGCTCGCCGGGACAGAACACTGAAGCTTTCTTT
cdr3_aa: CASSSPGQNTEAFF

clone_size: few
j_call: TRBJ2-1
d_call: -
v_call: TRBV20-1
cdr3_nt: TGCAGTGCTAGTGAAGTCTACGGGTACAAGCAGTTCTTC
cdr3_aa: CSASEVYGYKQFF

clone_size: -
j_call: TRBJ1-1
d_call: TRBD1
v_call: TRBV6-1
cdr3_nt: TGTGCCAGCAGTGACCAGGGGGCGATCGAAGCTTTCTTT
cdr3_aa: CASSDQGAIEAFF

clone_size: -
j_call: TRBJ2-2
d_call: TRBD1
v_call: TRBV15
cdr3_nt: TGTGCCACCAGCGGTGAGACAGGGGGCATCGGGGAGCTGTTTTTT
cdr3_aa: CATSGETGGIGELFF

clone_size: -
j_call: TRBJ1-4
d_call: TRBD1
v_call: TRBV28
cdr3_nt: TGTGCCAGCAGTTCCACAGGGGCAACTAATGAAAAACTGTTTTTT
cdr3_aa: CASSSTGATNEKLFF

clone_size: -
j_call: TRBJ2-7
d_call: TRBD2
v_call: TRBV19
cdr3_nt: TGTGCCAGTAGCTTTCCCTCTAGCGGGAGTGAAGTCTACGAGCAGTACTTC
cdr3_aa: CASSFPSSGSEVYEQYF

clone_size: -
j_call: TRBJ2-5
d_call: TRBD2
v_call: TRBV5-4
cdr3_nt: TGTGCCAGCAGTTACCGACTAGCGGGGGCAATGGAGACCCAGTACTTC
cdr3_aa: CASSYRLAGAMETQYF

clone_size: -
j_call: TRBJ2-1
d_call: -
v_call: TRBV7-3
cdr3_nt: TGTGCCAGCAGCTTACTCGTTAGCTCCTACAATGAGCAGTTCTTC
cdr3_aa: CASSLLVSSYNEQFF

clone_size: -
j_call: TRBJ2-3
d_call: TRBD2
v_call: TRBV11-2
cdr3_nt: TGTGCCAGCAGCATCCGGGCTAGCGGGAGGACGGGGCCCACAGATACGCAGTATTTT
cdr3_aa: CASSIRASGRTGPTDTQYF

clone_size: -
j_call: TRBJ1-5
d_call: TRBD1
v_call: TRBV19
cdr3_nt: TGTGCCAGTAGCTACGGGACAGGGGGCCATCAGCCCCAGCATTTT
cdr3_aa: CASSYGTGGHQPQHF

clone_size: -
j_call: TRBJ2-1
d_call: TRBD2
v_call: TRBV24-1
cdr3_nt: TGTGCCACCCGGACAAACGGGGGGAACAATGAGCAGTTCTTC
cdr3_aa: CATRTNGGNNEQFF

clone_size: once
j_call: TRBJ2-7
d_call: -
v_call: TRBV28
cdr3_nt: TGTGCCAGCAGTTTTTCGAGACAGCCCTCCTACGAGCAGTACTTC
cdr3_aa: CASSFSRQPSYEQYF

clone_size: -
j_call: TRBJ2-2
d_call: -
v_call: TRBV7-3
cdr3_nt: TGTGCCAGCAGCAAGGACAGAGGGTCAAACACCGGGGAGCTGTTTTTT
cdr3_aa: CASSKDRGSNTGELFF

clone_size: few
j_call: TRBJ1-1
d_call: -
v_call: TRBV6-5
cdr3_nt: TGTGCCAGCAGTCCCACAGGGCCGAACACTGAAGCTTTCTTT
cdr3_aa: CASSPTGPNTEAFF

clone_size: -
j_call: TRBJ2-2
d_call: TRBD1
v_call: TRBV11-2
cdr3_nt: TGTGCCAGCAGCTTATTTGGGGACAGGGGGCTGTACACCGGGGAGCTGTTTTTT
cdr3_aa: CASSLFGDRGLYTGELFF

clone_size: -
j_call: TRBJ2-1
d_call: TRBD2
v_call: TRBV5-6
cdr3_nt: TGTGCCAGCAGCGCCCCGGGGGGGCCTTTGGATGAGCAGTTCTTC
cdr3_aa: CASSAPGGPLDEQFF

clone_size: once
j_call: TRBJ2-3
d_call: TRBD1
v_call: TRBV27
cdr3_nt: TGTGCCAGCAGTCCAGTAACAGGGGCAACCGATACGCAGTATTTT
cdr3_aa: CASSPVTGATDTQYF

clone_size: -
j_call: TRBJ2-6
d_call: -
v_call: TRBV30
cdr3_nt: TGTGCCTGGAGCCTCGGACAGCTCTCTGGGGCCAACGTCCTGACTTTC
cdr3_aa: CAWSLGQLSGANVLTF

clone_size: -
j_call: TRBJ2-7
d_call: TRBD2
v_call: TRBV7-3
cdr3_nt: TGTGCCAGCAGCTTGACGGGAGGACGGTCCTACGAGCAGTACTTC
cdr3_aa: CASSLTGGRSYEQYF

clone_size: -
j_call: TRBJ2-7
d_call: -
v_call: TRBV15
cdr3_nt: TGTGCCACCAGCAGTGAACAAGCCGGGACATACGAGCAGTACTTC
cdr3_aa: CATSSEQAGTYEQYF

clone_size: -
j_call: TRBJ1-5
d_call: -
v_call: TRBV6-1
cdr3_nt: TGTGCCAGCAGTGAATTGGCAGGCTATAGCAATCAGCCCCAGCATTTT
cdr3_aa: CASSELAGYSNQPQHF

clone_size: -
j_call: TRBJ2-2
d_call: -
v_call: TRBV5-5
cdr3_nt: TGTGCCAGCAGCTTGCGGGTTAACACCGGGGAGCTGTTTTTT
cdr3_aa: CASSLRVNTGELFF

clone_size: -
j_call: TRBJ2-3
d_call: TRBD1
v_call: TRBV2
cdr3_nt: TGTGCCAGCAACAGGGGGCATACAGATACGCAGTATTTT
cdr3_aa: CASNRGHTDTQYF